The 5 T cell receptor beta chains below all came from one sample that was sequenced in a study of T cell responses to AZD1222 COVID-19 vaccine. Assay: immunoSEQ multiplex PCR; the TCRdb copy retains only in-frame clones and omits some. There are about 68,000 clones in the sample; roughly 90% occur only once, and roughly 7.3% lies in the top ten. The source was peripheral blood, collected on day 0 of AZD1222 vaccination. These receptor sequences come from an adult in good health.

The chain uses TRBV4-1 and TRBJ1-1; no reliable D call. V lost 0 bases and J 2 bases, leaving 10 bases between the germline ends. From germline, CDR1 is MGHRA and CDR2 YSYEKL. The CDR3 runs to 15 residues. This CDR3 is CASSQEVQLNTEAFF. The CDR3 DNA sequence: TGCGCCAGCAGCCAAGAAGTGCAGCTTAACACTGAAGCTTTCTTT.

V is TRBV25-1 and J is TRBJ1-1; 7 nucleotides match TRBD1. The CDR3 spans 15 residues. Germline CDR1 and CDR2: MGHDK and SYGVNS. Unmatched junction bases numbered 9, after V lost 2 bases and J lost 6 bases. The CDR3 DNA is TGTGCCAGCAGTGAAGTGGGGACAGAACGGTCTGAAGCTTTCTTT. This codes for CASSEVGTERSEAFF.

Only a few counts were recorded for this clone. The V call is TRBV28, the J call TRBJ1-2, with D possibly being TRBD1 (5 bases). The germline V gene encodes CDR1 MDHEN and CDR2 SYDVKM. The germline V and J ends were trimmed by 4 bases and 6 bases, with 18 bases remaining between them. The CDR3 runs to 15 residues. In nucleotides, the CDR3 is TGTGCCAGCAGTTCCCCGGGACGTGGGAACGATGGCTACACCTTC. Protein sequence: CASSSPGRGNDGYTF.

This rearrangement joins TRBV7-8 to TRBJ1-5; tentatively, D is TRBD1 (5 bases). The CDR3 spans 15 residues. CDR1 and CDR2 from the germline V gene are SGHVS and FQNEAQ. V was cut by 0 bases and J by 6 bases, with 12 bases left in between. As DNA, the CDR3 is TGTGCCAGCAGCTTAGCCGGTGCAGGGCCTCAGCCCCAGCATTTT. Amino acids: CASSLAGAGPQPQHF.

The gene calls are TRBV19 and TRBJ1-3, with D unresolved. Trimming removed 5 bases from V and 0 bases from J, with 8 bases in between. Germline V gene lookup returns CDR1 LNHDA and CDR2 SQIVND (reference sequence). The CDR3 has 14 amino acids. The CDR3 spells CASSSGLSGNTIYF. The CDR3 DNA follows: TGTGCCAGTAGTTCCGGGCTCTCTGGAAACACCATATATTTT.